The entry below describes one T cell receptor beta chain. Its cognate antigen is unknown. This sample was included in a study of identical twins. Germline-derived CDR1 and CDR2 are SGHVS and FQNEAQ. The CDR3 covers 15 residues. With 5 bases removed from V and 3 bases from J, the gap between germline ends came to 14 bases. General study results and limits: When twins shared out-of-frame alpha sequences, those sequences had excess low generation probability. In zero-insertion analyses, partial confounding could arise from invariant MAIT and iNKT cells.

TCRdb re-analysed the 5' RACE reads in MiXCR, keeping a single row per CDR3 protein. The sample holds around 550,000 distinct CDR3 sequences, around 15% seen once. This sample also belongs to another study, concerning yellow fever vaccine responses in identical twins.

This sequence originates from a woman aged 18-30 years in good health. This rearrangement joins TRBV7-8 to TRBJ2-1; perhaps TRBD1 as D (6 bases). Sequences were obtained from CD4+ T cells sorted from blood. CDR3 sequence reads: CASSPTGTYYNEQFF. The CDR3, as DNA: TGTGCCAGCAGCCCAACCGGGACATACTACAATGAGCAGTTCTTC.